This entry lists 5 T cell receptor beta chains sequenced from one sample in a study of blood T cell repertoires in COVID-19. Data came from immunoSEQ multiplex PCR; TCRdb stores just in-frame clones and leaves some out. Among 350,000 to 400,000 clones listed, over 75% were seen once. Sequencing was done on a sample of PBMCs or T cells enriched from blood (not recorded which). The receptors were gathered from a woman between 25 and 40 years old who had recovered from COVID-19.

The chain uses TRBV5-1 and TRBJ2-3; 8 bases line up with TRBD2. This CDR3 comprises 15 residues. CDR1 and CDR2 (germline): SGHRS, YFSETQ. Trimming at V came to 2 bases and at J to 1 base, leaving 3 bases not matched to a gene. As DNA, the CDR3 is TGCGCCAGCAGCTTTAGCGGGATGGGCACAGATACGCAGTATTTT. Translation gives CASSFSGMGTDTQYF.

The chain links TRBV2 to TRBJ2-3; D is unresolved. The germline V and J ends were trimmed by 2 bases and 0 bases, with 12 bases remaining between them. Per germline, CDR1 SNHLY and CDR2 FYNNEI. The CDR3 is made up of 16 amino acids. CDR3 DNA: TGTGCCAGCAGTGAAAAGCGTATTCTTAGCACAGATACGCAGTATTTT. Translated, it gives CASSEKRILSTDTQYF.

The chain combines TRBV5-8 with TRBJ2-3, with 9 bases matching TRBD2. Germline-derived CDR1 and CDR2 are SGHTS and YDEGEE. CDR3 length: 13 residues. Trimming at V came to 4 bases and at J to 12 bases, leaving 9 bases not matched to a gene. The CDR3 DNA follows: TGTGCCAGCAGCCGTTTCTCTAGCGGGGCCCAGTATTTT. This codes for CASSRFSSGAQYF.

The J gene is TRBJ1-1, the V gene TRBV10-2; 8 positions agree with TRBD1. Germline trimming cut 6 bases from V and 1 base from J; bases unmatched to any gene: 19. From germline, CDR1 is WSHSY and CDR2 SAAADI. The CDR3 is 19 residues long. Written as DNA, the CDR3 is TGCGCCAGCAGCTATGTGGGACCGGGACAGGCGATCCGGAACACTGAAGCTTTCTTT. This codes for CASSYVGPGQAIRNTEAFF.

Here the CDR3 DNA reads TGTGCCAGTAGGATACAGGGAGGTTCCCTCTACGAGCAGTACTTC. It encodes CASRIQGGSLYEQYF. The chain employs TRBV19 and TRBJ2-7; the D call may be TRBD1 or TRBD2 (6 bases each). Germline CDR1 and CDR2: LNHDA and SQIVND (reference sequence). V was pared by 6 bases and J by 3 bases, with 18 bases between. The CDR3 sequence is 15 residues long. Drawing the rest from reference TRBV19 and TRBJ2-7, the complete variable domain is DGGITQSPKYLFRKEGQNVTLSCEQNLNHDAMYWYRQDPGQGLRLIYYSQIVNDFQKGDIAEGYSVSREKKESFPLTVTSAQKNPTAFYLCASRIQGGSLYEQYFGPGTRLTVT.